The text below deals with one TCR beta chain. CDR1 and CDR2 from the germline V gene are LGHNA and YSLEER. This CDR3 is 16 amino acids long. V was clipped by 4 bases and J by 5 bases, with 21 bases between them. The entry originates in a study of human T cells and chemical hapten exposure. Overall study context: Patients had diphenylcyclopropenone applied to the scalp weekly throughout the approximately 22-week study.

Time point specified: pre-sensitization, week 0. Stated treatment: therapeutic diphenylcyclopropenone sensitization with weekly scalp DPC. Individual cDNA molecules received unique molecular identifiers in the library. Each CDR3 protein is one row after TCRdb ran MiXCR on the RACE reads. Of roughly 250,000 distinct CDR3 sequences in the sample, 7.5% to 9% were seen once. V usage is TRBV4-3 and J usage is TRBJ2-7; D tentatively fits TRBD1 or TRBD2 (5 bases each). The material was whole blood, obtained in connection with sensitization to the hapten diphenylcyclopropenone (DPC). The TCR comes from a middle-aged woman with alopecia areata. Some clones in this sample may be carry-over from other donors' samples. CDR3 sequence reads: CASSRDGTSKNHEQYF. In DNA, the CDR3 is TGCGCCAGCAGCCGGGACGGGACGTCAAAAAACCACGAGCAGTACTTC.